These 15 T cell receptor beta chains were all obtained from the same sample, sequenced in a study of blood T cell repertoires in COVID-19. The protocol was immunoSEQ multiplex PCR, while the TCRdb copy is restricted to in-frame clones and leaves out a portion. The data show some 110,000 clones, roughly 89% seen once. Material for sequencing was peripheral blood. These receptors originate from a human donor in a cohort sampled during active COVID-19.

V is TRBV7-9 and J is TRBJ1-6, with 10 bases aligning to TRBD1. Germline CDR1 is SEHNR and CDR2 is FQNEAQ (reference sequence). Germline trimming cut 5 bases from V and 8 bases from J; bases unmatched to any gene: 15. This CDR3 has 18 amino acids. CDR3 sequence reads: CASSTRPLRTGGDSPLHF. CDR3 nucleotides: TGTGCCAGCAGCACCCGTCCCCTACGGACAGGGGGAGATTCACCCCTCCACTTT.

The chain combines TRBV6-1 with TRBJ2-1; TRBD2 is a possible D gene (6 bases). Germline values: CDR1 MNHNS, CDR2 SASEGT. The V end lost 3 bases, the J end lost 6 bases, and 12 bases lay between the germline ends. The length of the CDR3 is 14 residues. CDR3 nucleotide sequence: TGTGCCAGCAGTGACATAGCCGGGGGCAATGAGCAGTTCTTC. Amino acid sequence: CASSDIAGGNEQFF.

The chain carries TRBV30 and TRBJ1-4; D is unclear. This CDR3 has 15 amino acids. Germline assignment: CDR1 GTSNPN and CDR2 SVGIG (reference sequence). The V end was cut by 0 bases, the J end by 7 bases, with 15 bases between. This chain's CDR3 is CAWSVASGAGEKLFF. In nucleotides, the CDR3 is TGTGCCTGGAGTGTCGCTTCAGGTGCCGGTGAAAAACTGTTTTTT. Complete variable domain (other parts from reference TRBV30 and TRBJ1-4): SQTIHQWPATLVQPVGSPLSLECTVEGTSNPNLYWYRQAAGRGLQLLFYSVGIGQISSEVPQNLSASRPQDRQFILSSKKLLLSDSGFYLCAWSVASGAGEKLFFGSGTQLSVL.

The CDR3 DNA is TGTGCCTGCCAGCCCCTGGGCAGGGGGGACGAAAAACTGTTTTTT. Translation gives CACQPLGRGDEKLFF. The rearrangement joins TRBV30 to TRBJ1-4, with 7 bases that match TRBD1. V shed 6 bases and J 8 bases; nucleotides not matched to a gene: 15. This CDR3 is 15 amino acids long. In germline, CDR1 is GTSNPN, CDR2 SVGIG (reference sequence).

The count of this clone is one. The chain uses TRBV6-5 and TRBJ2-6; D is unclear. There are 14 residues in the CDR3. V was pared by 4 bases and J by 0 bases, with 4 bases between. Germline loops: CDR1 MNHEY, CDR2 SVGAGI. CDR3 in DNA: TGTGCCAGCAGTTTGTACTCTGGGGCCAACGTCCTGACTTTC. Protein: CASSLYSGANVLTF.

This chain uses TRBV15 with TRBJ2-5; D may be TRBD2 (7 bases). Germline V gene data show CDR1 as LNHNV and CDR2 as YYDKDF (reference sequence). The CDR3 runs 15 residues. V dropped 1 base and J dropped 1 base, with 10 bases sitting between them. CDR3 region: CATSRVAGAQETQYF. CDR3 nucleotide sequence: TGTGCCACCAGCAGAGTCGCGGGGGCCCAAGAGACCCAGTACTTC.

This clone has only one observation. The rearrangement links TRBV27 to TRBJ2-2; 9 bases are a match to TRBD2. The CDR3 sequence is 16 residues long. V lost 5 bases, J lost 6 bases, and 10 bases stayed unmatched. Germline loops: CDR1 MNHEY, CDR2 SMNVEV (reference sequence). CDR3 coding DNA: TGTGCCAGCAGTCTCAATAGCGGGAGAAGAGCCGGGGAGCTGTTTTTT. As protein: CASSLNSGRRAGELFF.

The chain is built from TRBV14 and TRBJ1-6; no firm D call. CDR1 and CDR2 (germline): SGHDN, FVKESK. Trimming removed 0 bases from V and 10 bases from J, with 10 bases in between. The CDR3 loop spans 14 amino acids. CDR3 nucleotide sequence: TGTGCCAGCAGCCAAGAAGGGCGGGAATCACCCCTCCACTTT. Its protein product is CASSQEGRESPLHF.

The chain uses TRBV5-1 and TRBJ2-1, with TRBD2 matching over 8 bases. The V and J ends lost 2 bases and 5 bases, in that order; junction bases with no gene match: 3. This CDR3 is built from 14 residues. Germline loops: CDR1 SGHRS, CDR2 YFSETQ. The CDR3 sequence is CASSLLAVNNEQFF. CDR3 coding DNA: TGCGCCAGCAGCTTACTAGCGGTGAACAATGAGCAGTTCTTC.

The CDR3 spells CASSQARGFSNSPLHF. The CDR3 DNA is TGCGCCAGCAGCCAAGCCAGGGGATTCAGCAATTCACCCCTCCACTTT. J is TRBJ1-6 and V is TRBV4-3; D may be TRBD1 (6 bases). Germline CDR1 reads LGHNA; CDR2 reads YSLEER. Trimming stripped 1 base from V and 7 bases from J, with 14 bases between. This CDR3 contains 16 residues.

The chain recombines TRBV3-1 (or the pseudogene TRBV3-2) with TRBJ1-4, with D possibly matching TRBD1 (6 bases). Germline lookup yields CDR1 LGHDT and CDR2 YNNKEL (reference sequence). The CDR3 extends over 15 amino acids. The V and J ends lost 1 base and 8 bases respectively, with 14 bases between them. This CDR3 reads CASSQGGGFGEKLFF. The CDR3, as DNA: TGTGCCAGCAGCCAAGGGGGGGGCTTTGGGGAAAAACTGTTTTTT.

The chain recombines TRBV11-2 with TRBJ1-1; possible D gene TRBD1, 6 bases. The germline gives CDR1 SGHAT, CDR2 FQNNGV. Between the trimmed V and J ends, which lost 1 base and 5 bases, there was a span of 11 bases. The CDR3 runs to 14 residues. The CDR3 loop reads CASSLVQGETEAFF. CDR3 nucleotides: TGTGCCAGCAGCTTAGTACAGGGTGAAACTGAAGCTTTCTTT.

The chain recombines TRBV2 with TRBJ2-1; 11 bases are shared with TRBD2. The V segment lost 7 bases and the J segment 15 bases; nucleotides outside the gene matches: 14. This CDR3 has 14 amino acids. CDR1 is SNHLY, CDR2 FYNNEI, per germline. The DNA of the CDR3 is TGTGCCAGCACGACGGAGCTAGCGGGGGGCCGTCCGTTCTTC. Translation gives CASTTELAGGRPFF.

This chain uses TRBV9 with TRBJ2-5, with 9 bases aligning to TRBD2. The CDR3 consists of 16 residues. Trimming removed 3 bases from V and 0 bases from J; junction bases left unmatched: 6. In germline, CDR1 is SGDLS, CDR2 YYNGEE. CDR3 amino acids: CASSETSGRYQETQYF. The DNA for the CDR3 is TGTGCCAGCAGCGAGACTAGCGGTCGGTACCAAGAGACCCAGTACTTC.

This rearrangement joins TRBV9 to TRBJ1-2, with 8 bases identical to TRBD1. The germline CDR1 and CDR2 sequences are SGDLS and YYNGEE. The CDR3 is 14 residues long. J was trimmed by 7 bases and V by 7 bases; bases with no gene match: 12. This CDR3 is CASGTTGVGVGYTF. The CDR3 DNA reads TGTGCCAGCGGGACGACAGGGGTCGGCGTTGGCTACACCTTC.